A selection of T cell receptor beta chains follows, all from one sample in a study of blood T cell repertoires in COVID-19. The assay was immunoSEQ multiplex PCR, and TCRdb's table has in-frame clones only and misses some. The table shows under 200,000 clones, with around four fifths occurring only once. The sample consisted of peripheral blood. These receptors came from a man between 65 and 79 years old with active or convalescent COVID-19. CDR3s include the opening cysteine and the closing phenylalanine or tryptophan. The order of the fields is J gene, clone size, V gene, D gene, CDR3 protein, CDR3 DNA. D genes are given only for firm matches. Only part of the rows carry a size: once, few, many, or a class if the clone is expanded.

J: TRBJ2-1
size: -
V: TRBV28
D: TRBD2
CDR3: CASSSLGGSLYNEQFF
DNA: TGTGCCAGCAGTTCTTTAGGCGGGAGTCTCTACAATGAGCAGTTCTTC

J: TRBJ1-1
size: -
V: TRBV10-1
D: -
CDR3: CASSRDLENTEAFF
DNA: TGCGCCAGCAGTCGGGACTTAGAGAACACTGAAGCTTTCTTT

J: TRBJ2-1
size: few
V: TRBV4-1
D: TRBD2
CDR3: CASSQESSGGISYNEQFF
DNA: TGCGCCAGCAGCCAAGAATCCAGCGGGGGGATCTCCTACAATGAGCAGTTCTTC

J: TRBJ2-7
size: -
V: TRBV6-5
D: TRBD2
CDR3: CASSYSGGLSLYEQYF
DNA: TGTGCCAGCAGTTACTCCGGGGGGTTGTCCCTCTACGAGCAGTACTTC

J: TRBJ2-2
size: -
V: TRBV10-1
D: TRBD1
CDR3: CASSSHRQGANTGELFF
DNA: TGCGCCAGCAGCTCCCATCGACAGGGGGCGAACACCGGGGAGCTGTTTTTT

J: TRBJ1-5
size: -
V: TRBV5-1
D: -
CDR3: CASSQMGGFGQPQHF
DNA: TGCGCCAGCAGCCAGATGGGAGGTTTCGGGCAGCCCCAGCATTTT

J: TRBJ1-1
size: once
V: TRBV4-3
D: -
CDR3: CASSAGPDTEAFF
DNA: TGCGCCAGCAGCGCGGGCCCTGATACTGAAGCTTTCTTT

J: TRBJ1-4
size: -
V: TRBV5-1
D: TRBD1
CDR3: CASSFSGGNEKLFF
DNA: TGCGCCAGCAGCTTTTCAGGGGGCAATGAAAAACTGTTTTTT

J: TRBJ1-1
size: -
V: TRBV5-8
D: -
CDR3: CASSFRQPLREAFF
DNA: TGTGCCAGCAGCTTTCGACAGCCTCTGAGGGAAGCTTTCTTT

J: TRBJ2-1
size: -
V: TRBV10-2
D: TRBD2
CDR3: CASKAGGYDEQFF
DNA: TGCGCCAGCAAGGCGGGGGGTTACGATGAGCAGTTCTTC

J: TRBJ1-5
size: few
V: TRBV6-2/TRBV6-3
D: -
CDR3: CASSFLGGAKKQPQHF
DNA: TGTGCCAGCAGTTTTTTAGGCGGGGCAAAAAAACAGCCCCAGCATTTT

J: TRBJ2-7
size: once
V: TRBV18
D: TRBD1
CDR3: CATKQGAYEQYF
DNA: TGTGCCACCAAACAGGGGGCATACGAGCAGTACTTC

J: TRBJ2-3
size: -
V: TRBV7-8
D: TRBD1
CDR3: CASSPTGATDTQYF
DNA: TGTGCCAGTTCACCGACAGGGGCCACAGATACGCAGTATTTT

J: TRBJ1-2
size: -
V: TRBV6-5
D: -
CDR3: CASRARESAYGYTF
DNA: TGTGCCAGCAGGGCCCGGGAGTCGGCCTATGGCTACACCTTC

J: TRBJ1-1
size: -
V: TRBV5-1
D: -
CDR3: CASSVQGQGTEAFF
DNA: TGCGCCAGCAGCGTCCAAGGGCAGGGCACTGAAGCTTTCTTT

J: TRBJ2-3
size: few
V: TRBV5-4
D: TRBD2
CDR3: CASSPRTSGGAATQYF
DNA: TGTGCCAGCAGCCCGCGGACTAGCGGGGGGGCAGCTACGCAGTATTTT

J: TRBJ1-2
size: -
V: TRBV5-1
D: -
CDR3: CASSRGSADGYTF
DNA: TGCGCCAGCAGCCGCGGGTCCGCGGATGGCTACACCTTC

J: TRBJ2-1
size: -
V: TRBV24-1
D: TRBD2
CDR3: CATSDRSSGDNEQFF
DNA: TGTGCCACCAGTGATAGGTCTAGCGGAGACAATGAGCAGTTCTTC

J: TRBJ1-2
size: -
V: TRBV2
D: -
CDR3: CASSENPTGLYPWDNYGYTF
DNA: TGTGCCAGCAGTGAAAATCCTACAGGCCTATACCCGTGGGATAACTATGGCTACACCTTC

J: TRBJ1-4
size: -
V: TRBV6-6
D: -
CDR3: CASARSTNEKLFF
DNA: TGTGCCAGCGCGAGGTCAACTAATGAAAAACTGTTTTTT

J: TRBJ1-4
size: once
V: TRBV6-2/TRBV6-3
D: -
CDR3: CASSFSRQLNEKLFF
DNA: TGTGCCAGCAGTTTTAGCCGACAGCTAAATGAAAAACTGTTTTTT

J: TRBJ2-3
size: -
V: TRBV5-1
D: TRBD2
CDR3: CASSRILSGGNADTQYF
DNA: TGCGCCAGCAGCCGTATCCTTAGCGGGGGGAACGCAGATACGCAGTATTTT

J: TRBJ2-7
size: -
V: TRBV2
D: TRBD2
CDR3: CASSEPLAGVRGEQYF
DNA: TGTGCCAGCAGTGAACCCCTAGCGGGAGTCAGGGGCGAGCAGTACTTC

J: TRBJ1-1
size: few
V: TRBV7-9
D: -
CDR3: CASSLQEGVWAEAFF
DNA: TGTGCCAGCAGCTTGCAAGAGGGGGTTTGGGCTGAAGCTTTCTTT

J: TRBJ1-1
size: -
V: TRBV29-1
D: -
CDR3: CSVGETGPSTEAFF
DNA: TGCAGCGTTGGAGAAACAGGGCCCAGCACTGAAGCTTTCTTT

J: TRBJ2-2
size: -
V: TRBV29-1
D: -
CDR3: CSVGPGQNTGELFF
DNA: TGCAGCGTTGGTCCGGGACAGAACACCGGGGAGCTGTTTTTT

J: TRBJ1-6
size: -
V: TRBV4-2
D: TRBD1
CDR3: CASSQSTGGDSPLHF
DNA: TGTGCCAGCAGCCAATCAACAGGGGGAGATTCACCCCTCCACTTT

J: TRBJ2-3
size: few
V: TRBV3-1/TRBV3-2
D: TRBD1
CDR3: CASSPGGTDTQYF
DNA: TGTGCCAGCAGCCCAGGGGGTACAGATACGCAGTATTTT

J: TRBJ2-1
size: -
V: TRBV9
D: -
CDR3: CASSELPGVYNEQFF
DNA: TGTGCCAGCAGCGAGCTCCCGGGGGTCTACAATGAGCAGTTCTTC

J: TRBJ2-1
size: -
V: TRBV5-1
D: TRBD1
CDR3: CASSLQGASLYNEQFF
DNA: TGCGCCAGCAGCTTACAGGGGGCCTCCCTCTACAATGAGCAGTTCTTC

J: TRBJ2-1
size: -
V: TRBV11-3
D: -
CDR3: CASSLGGLRDNEQFF
DNA: TGTGCCAGCAGCTTAGGGGGGCTTCGGGACAATGAGCAGTTCTTC

J: TRBJ1-2
size: -
V: TRBV6-2/TRBV6-3
D: TRBD1
CDR3: CASSYSPGQYGHYGYTF
DNA: TGTGCCAGCAGTTACTCCCCGGGACAGTATGGACATTATGGCTACACCTTC

J: TRBJ2-7
size: once
V: TRBV7-9
D: TRBD1
CDR3: CASSLQTGDYEQYF
DNA: TGTGCCAGCAGCTTACAGACAGGGGACTACGAGCAGTACTTC

J: TRBJ2-7
size: -
V: TRBV2
D: -
CDR3: CASRASIYEQYF
DNA: TGTGCCAGCCGGGCTAGCATTTACGAGCAGTACTTC

J: TRBJ2-2
size: -
V: TRBV6-1
D: -
CDR3: CASSELYDSGELFF
DNA: TGTGCCAGCAGTGAGTTATATGACTCCGGGGAGCTGTTTTTT

J: TRBJ2-5
size: -
V: TRBV29-1
D: TRBD1
CDR3: CSVVGRGHETQYF
DNA: TGCAGCGTTGTGGGCAGGGGGCACGAGACCCAGTACTTC

J: TRBJ1-1
size: -
V: TRBV2
D: -
CDR3: CASQEWTEAFF
DNA: TGTGCCAGTCAGGAATGGACTGAAGCTTTCTTT

J: TRBJ2-5
size: -
V: TRBV2
D: TRBD2
CDR3: CASSGIWAGGQETQYF
DNA: TGTGCCAGCAGTGGTATTTGGGCGGGGGGGCAAGAGACCCAGTACTTC

J: TRBJ1-2
size: -
V: TRBV25-1
D: -
CDR3: CASSAEGPELRGYTF
DNA: TGTGCCAGCAGTGCGGAGGGGCCAGAACTAAGGGGCTACACCTTC

J: TRBJ2-7
size: many
V: TRBV9
D: TRBD2
CDR3: CASSVGLAGGASYEQYF
DNA: TGTGCCAGCAGCGTCGGGCTAGCGGGGGGGGCCTCCTACGAGCAGTACTTC

J: TRBJ1-3
size: -
V: TRBV7-9
D: -
CDR3: CASSSGSSGNTIYF
DNA: TGTGCCAGCAGCTCGGGGAGTTCTGGAAACACCATATATTTT

J: TRBJ2-5
size: -
V: TRBV4-1
D: TRBD2
CDR3: CASSRGGAGGGETQYF
DNA: TGCGCCAGCAGCCGAGGGGGCGCGGGAGGGGGAGAGACCCAGTACTTC

J: TRBJ2-5
size: -
V: TRBV27
D: TRBD2
CDR3: CASSPLLGGRETQYF
DNA: TGTGCCAGCAGTCCTCTCCTGGGAGGGAGAGAGACCCAGTACTTC

J: TRBJ2-1
size: -
V: TRBV7-2
D: -
CDR3: CASRRYGWRQASYNEQFF
DNA: TGTGCCAGCAGACGTTATGGGTGGAGACAGGCCTCCTACAATGAGCAGTTCTTC

J: TRBJ2-6
size: -
V: TRBV21-1
D: -
CDR3: CASSKAGQGTSGANVLTF
DNA: TGTGCCAGCAGCAAAGCGGGACAGGGTACCTCTGGGGCCAACGTCCTGACTTTC

J: TRBJ2-7
size: -
V: TRBV11-2
D: TRBD2
CDR3: CASSLEGVGGTSYEQYF
DNA: TGTGCCAGCAGCTTAGAGGGGGTGGGGGGGACTTCCTACGAGCAGTACTTC

J: TRBJ2-1
size: -
V: TRBV7-3
D: -
CDR3: CASSLQGTTYNEQFF
DNA: TGTGCCAGCAGCTTACAGGGTACGACCTACAATGAGCAGTTCTTC

J: TRBJ2-3
size: once
V: TRBV3-1/TRBV3-2
D: -
CDR3: CASSPTGSTDTQYF
DNA: TGTGCCAGCAGTCCTACGGGGAGCACAGATACGCAGTATTTT

J: TRBJ1-2
size: -
V: TRBV9
D: -
CDR3: CASSGTVTSYGYTF
DNA: TGTGCCAGCAGCGGAACAGTAACCTCCTATGGCTACACCTTC

J: TRBJ2-5
size: -
V: TRBV2
D: -
CDR3: CASTSEYQETQYF
DNA: TGTGCCAGCACTTCCGAGTACCAAGAGACCCAGTACTTC

J: TRBJ1-1
size: -
V: TRBV6-6
D: -
CDR3: CASSYSTAAVTEAFF
DNA: TGTGCCAGCAGTTACTCGACGGCGGCGGTCACTGAAGCTTTCTTT

J: TRBJ1-1
size: -
V: TRBV6-5
D: -
CDR3: CASRPWTVNTEAFF
DNA: TGTGCCAGCAGACCTTGGACAGTGAACACTGAAGCTTTCTTT